Given below is one TCR beta chain in context. V lost 6 bases and J lost 1; bases outside the gene matches: 7. Germline-derived CDR1 and CDR2 are SGHTA and FQGNSA. The CDR3 totals 15 residues. The repertoire was sequenced with immunoSEQ multiplex PCR; TCRdb's copy has only in-frame clones and lacks some. The table has more than 95,000 clones, roughly 93% seen once. The data were taken from a study of control samples from healthy donors and cancer patients. The chain joins TRBV7-2 to TRBJ1-2; 8 positions match TRBD1. The sequenced sample was blood. This TCR was recovered from a man between 18 and 35 years old in good health. CDR3 DNA sequence: TGTGCCAGCAGTTCGAGGACAGGGAGTAACTATGGCTACACCTTC. Amino acid sequence: CASSSRTGSNYGYTF.